The entry below gives a single TCR beta chain sequence along with its context. Its matching antigen is unknown. The CDR3 is 12 residues long. The entry originates in a study of blood T cells in healthy people across ages. Study background: Researchers report that template switching captured about one barcoded beta molecule per two T cells. Notes on the study in general: Possibly, changes in expanded clonotypes were confounded because donor CMV status was unknown.

At least 6.5 million PBMCs were isolated per sample. It was with a sample-barcoded 5' primer and a J-beta primer mix that a second PCR of roughly 7 to 12 cycles was run. CDR3-containing paired-end reads numbered at least 2.5 million in each sample. TCRdb re-called the 5' RACE reads through MiXCR, storing one row per CDR3 protein. The sample lists 720,000 or so distinct CDR3 sequences, less than 45% occurring once. Sequencing was done on a sample of blood. This clonotype originated in a man older than 75 in good health. The chain links TRBV21-1 to TRBJ1-1. TRBV21-1 is a pseudogene segment. The CDR3 DNA follows: TGTGCCAACCACGGGGAGGGCACTGAAGCTTTCTTT. The encoded protein is CANHGEGTEAFF.